The clone carrying this T cell receptor beta chain was counted once. Its antigen is undetermined. This sample is part of a study of cytomegalovirus exposure and HLA in healthy donors. Study results and limitations: Overall, 164 TCR beta chains were annotated as cytomegalovirus-associated. Reported performance of the classifier showed diagnosis of cytomegalovirus status with high specificity and sensitivity. For presence/absence analyses, sequencing depth was assumed to be roughly uniform across donors.

13 Jbeta primers and 60 Vbeta primers were used for the PCR. The method was immunoSEQ multiplex PCR; TCRdb's version includes in-frame clones alone and lacks a portion of them. Of 37,000 or so clones listed, roughly 79% are singletons. The clonotype comes from a woman aged 40-49 years in good health and CMV-seronegative. Material for sequencing was PBMCs.

CDR3 loop: CASSYWDRRAQGGYTF. The DNA of the CDR3 is TGTGCCAGCAGTTACTGGGACAGACGGGCCCAGGGGGGCTACACCTTC. The chain couples TRBV6-5 to TRBJ1-2; TRBD1 agrees at 7 bases. The CDR3 is 16 residues long. Per the germline V gene, CDR1 is MNHEY and CDR2 is SVGAGI. The trim removed 1 base at V and 8 bases at J, leaving 13 bases unmatched.